This TCR beta chain was identified in a study of identical twins. The CDR3 spans 19 residues. V gave up 1 base and J gave up 0 bases, with 18 bases separating them. This clonotype was recorded a few times. TCRdb independently ran MiXCR on the 5' RACE reads; one entry per CDR3 protein. There are roughly 720,000 distinct CDR3 sequences in the sample; about 20% occur only once, and less than 15% lies in the top ten. These records were also assigned to another study, of T cells expressing NK-cell markers.

Sequencing input: PBMCs. This sequence originates from a woman aged 18-29 years in good health. The rearrangement links TRBV12-3 or TRBV12-4 to TRBJ2-2; either TRBD1 or TRBD2 may fit D (5 bases each). CDR3 DNA sequence: TGTGCCAGCAGTTTAGTCATCAGGGAGACACATACGAACACCGGGGAGCTGTTTTTT. Translation gives CASSLVIRETHTNTGELFF.